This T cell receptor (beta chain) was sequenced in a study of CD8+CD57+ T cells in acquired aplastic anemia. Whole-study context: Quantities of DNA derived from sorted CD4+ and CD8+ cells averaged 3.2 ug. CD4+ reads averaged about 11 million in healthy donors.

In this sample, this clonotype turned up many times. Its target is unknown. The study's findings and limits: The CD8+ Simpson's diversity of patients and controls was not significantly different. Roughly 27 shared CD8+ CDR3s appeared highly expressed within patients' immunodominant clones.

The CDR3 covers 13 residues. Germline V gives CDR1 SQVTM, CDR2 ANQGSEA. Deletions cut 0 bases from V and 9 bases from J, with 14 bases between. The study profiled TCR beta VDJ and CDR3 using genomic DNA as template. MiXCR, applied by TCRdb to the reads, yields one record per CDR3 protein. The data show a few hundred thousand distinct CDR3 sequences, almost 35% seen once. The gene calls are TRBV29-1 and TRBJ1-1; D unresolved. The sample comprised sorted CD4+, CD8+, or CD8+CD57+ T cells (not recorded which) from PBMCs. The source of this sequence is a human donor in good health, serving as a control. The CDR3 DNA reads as TGCAGCGTTGAAGATTGGCCGCGAGACCAAGCTTTCTTT. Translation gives CSVEDWPRDQAFF.